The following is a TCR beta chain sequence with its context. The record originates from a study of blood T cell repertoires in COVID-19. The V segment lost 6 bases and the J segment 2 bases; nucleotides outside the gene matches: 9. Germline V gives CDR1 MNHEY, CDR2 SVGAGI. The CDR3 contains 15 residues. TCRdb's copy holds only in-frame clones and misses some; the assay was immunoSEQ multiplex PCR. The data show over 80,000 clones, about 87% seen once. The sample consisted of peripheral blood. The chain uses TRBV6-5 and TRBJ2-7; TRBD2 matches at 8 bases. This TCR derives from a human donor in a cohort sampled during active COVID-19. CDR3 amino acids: CASSLRPGLAYEQYF. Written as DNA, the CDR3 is TGTGCCAGCAGCCTCAGACCGGGACTAGCCTACGAGCAGTACTTC.